Shown below are 2 T cell receptor beta chains from a single sample sequenced in a study of T cell changes during pregnancy in multiple sclerosis. Only in-frame clones appear in the TCRdb table, and some are missing; sequencing was by immunoSEQ multiplex PCR. The table records about 36,000 clones, around 90% of them present only once. The sample in question was CD4+ T cells from peripheral blood mononuclear cells, obtained in the first trimester of pregnancy. These TCRs come from a female donor with multiple sclerosis, enrolled in a pregnancy study.

The rearrangement uses TRBV30 and TRBJ1-6, with 9 bases identical to TRBD1. V trimming: 3 bases; J trimming: 10 bases; junction bases outside the gene matches: 13. This CDR3 contains 16 residues. CDR1 is GTSNPN, CDR2 SVGIG, per germline (reference sequence). The CDR3 is CAWSLMDRGVQSPLHF. CDR3 sequence (DNA): TGTGCCTGGAGCCTTATGGACAGGGGAGTTCAGTCACCCCTCCACTTT. The whole variable domain, filled in from reference TRBV30 and TRBJ1-6, reads SQTIHQWPATLVQPVGSPLSLECTVEGTSNPNLYWYRQAAGRGLQLLFYSVGIGQISSEVPQNLSASRPQDRQFILSSKKLLLSDSGFYLCAWSLMDRGVQSPLHFGNGTRLTVT.

V gene TRBV7-3 combines with J gene TRBJ2-1; the match to TRBD1 covers 10 bases. The CDR3 loop spans 15 amino acids. V shed 5 bases, J shed 3 bases, and the junction held 4 bases outside the gene matches. CDR1 is SGHTA, CDR2 FQGTGA, per germline. The CDR3 nucleotides are TGTGCCAGCAGCCCTGGACAGGGGGGCTACAATGAGCAGTTCTTC. It specifies CASSPGQGGYNEQFF.